The T cell receptor beta chain under discussion was sequenced for a study of T-cell reconstitution after alpha-beta-depleted transplantation in children. General study results and limits: Surviving recipient T cells and intrathymic progenitors accounted for some patients' high TCRbeta diversity at day 60. Alpha-beta T cells about two months after transplant reportedly derived from several hundred expanded graft clones. One year post-transplant, T-cell counts and diversity were largely derived from T cells produced anew.

V gave up 6 bases and J gave up 9 bases; unmatched junction bases: 9. Germline V CDR1 and CDR2: MNHNS, SASEGT. The CDR3 spans 14 residues. The table lists this clonotype with a few counts. No antigen is known for it. For TCRbeta, the library was prepared with unique molecular identifiers. One entry per CDR3 protein, called by TCRdb with MiXCR from the PCR reads. The sample carries over 200,000 distinct CDR3 sequences, approximately 8% recorded once. The gene calls are TRBV6-1 and TRBJ2-1; TRBD2 agrees at 9 bases. This receptor was taken from a male patient between 2 and 15 years old who had a stem cell transplant for acute myeloid leukemia, so the T cells may come from the graft donor. Sequenced here: PBMCs, mostly from graft donor cells, sampled 360 days after TCRalphabeta/CD19-depleted stem cell transplant. The CDR3 nucleotides read TGTGCCAGCAGAAATCAGCGGGAGGCGGGTGAGCAGTTCTTC. Its translation is CASRNQREAGEQFF.